Shown below are 13 T cell receptor beta chains from a single sample sequenced in a study of identical twins. TCRdb reprocessed the 5' RACE reads via MiXCR and lists one record per CDR3 protein. This table holds 500,000 to 600,000 distinct CDR3 sequences, around 20% found once. This sample also appeared in a second study, on T cells expressing NK-cell markers.

The sample taken for sequencing was CD4+ T cells sorted from blood. The source is a woman aged 18-35 years in good health.

The J gene is TRBJ2-3, the V gene TRBV7-9; the D gene could be TRBD1 or TRBD2 (5 bases each). V was pared by 5 bases and J by 0 bases, with 9 bases between. Germline V lookup: CDR1 SEHNR, CDR2 FQNEAQ (reference sequence). The CDR3 runs to 14 residues. CDR3 residues: CASSAGASTDTQYF. The CDR3 coding sequence is TGTGCCAGCAGCGCCGGGGCGAGCACAGATACGCAGTATTTT.

The V call is TRBV7-6, the J call TRBJ1-1; perhaps TRBD1 as D (5 bases). The CDR3 covers 16 residues. Germline V gene sequence: CDR1 SGHVS, CDR2 FNYEAQ. The ends were cut back, 5 bases at V and 0 bases at J, with 16 bases in the middle. The CDR3 coding sequence is TGTGCCAGCAGCCCCCCTGGAGGGACCATGAACACTGAAGCTTTCTTT. Its protein is CASSPPGGTMNTEAFF.

The chain is built from TRBV4-2 and TRBJ2-3; D is possibly TRBD2 (6 bases). The CDR3 is 18 residues long. Trimming left V 0 bases short and J 1 base short, with 17 bases between. Germline V gives CDR1 LGHNA, CDR2 YNFKEQ. The CDR3 here is CASSQDDVGDSRTDTQYF. CDR3 coding DNA: TGTGCCAGCAGCCAAGATGACGTCGGGGACTCGCGCACAGATACGCAGTATTTT.

In this sample, this clonotype turned up a few times. The chain couples TRBV5-1 to TRBJ2-6; D may be TRBD1 (5 bases). In germline, CDR1 is SGHRS, CDR2 YFSETQ. Trimming cost V 0 bases and J 3 bases, with 7 bases left between them. The CDR3 consists of 15 residues. The CDR3 coding sequence is TGCGCCAGCAGCTTGGGACAGTTTGGGGCCAACGTCCTGACTTTC. This sequence encodes CASSLGQFGANVLTF.

V is TRBV5-1 and J is TRBJ2-3; TRBD2 matches at 7 bases. After removal of 2 bases from V and 4 bases from J, the junction contained 4 bases not matched to a gene. The CDR3 covers 14 residues. The germline CDR1 and CDR2 sequences are SGHRS and YFSETQ. This CDR3 reads CASSFRGRADTQYF. Written as DNA, the CDR3 is TGCGCCAGCAGCTTCCGGGGGAGGGCAGATACGCAGTATTTT.

The chain employs TRBV5-1 and TRBJ2-6; perhaps TRBD1 as D (5 bases). Germline CDR1 reads SGHRS; CDR2 reads YFSETQ. Between the trimmed V and J ends, which lost 0 bases and 0 bases, there was a span of 13 bases. The CDR3 spans 18 residues. The DNA for the CDR3 is TGCGCCAGCAGCTTGGGAGAGACAGATAGCTCTGGGGCCAACGTCCTGACTTTC. Protein sequence: CASSLGETDSSGANVLTF.

The V call is TRBV20-1, the J call TRBJ2-7, with a weak D call TRBD2 (5 bases). The CDR3 runs to 16 residues. The V end was cut by 3 bases, the J end by 1 base, with 19 bases between. Germline CDR1 is DFQATT and CDR2 is SNEGSKA (reference sequence). CDR3: CSASPGGRTVSYEQYF. DNA of the CDR3: TGCAGTGCTAGCCCCGGCGGGCGGACGGTATCCTACGAGCAGTACTTC.

This rearrangement joins TRBV5-1 to TRBJ2-4; the D call may be TRBD1 or TRBD2 (5 bases each). Per germline, CDR1 SGHRS and CDR2 YFSETQ. The CDR3 totals 15 residues. Trimming left V 0 bases short and J 6 bases short, with 13 bases between. CDR3 region: CASSLALGTGNIQYF. The CDR3 bases are TGCGCCAGCAGCTTGGCCCTGGGGACGGGAAACATTCAGTACTTC. The full variable domain, completed using reference TRBV5-1 and TRBJ2-4, is KAGVTQTPRYLIKTRGQQVTLSCSPISGHRSVSWYQQTPGQGLQFLFEYFSETQRNKGNFPGRFSGRQFSNSRSEMNVSTLELGDSALYLCASSLALGTGNIQYFGAGTRLSVL.

J is TRBJ2-7 and V is TRBV12-3 or TRBV12-4; D ambiguous. The CDR3 is 13 amino acids. Trimming removed 5 bases at V and 13 bases at J, with 21 bases between. CDR3 region: CASSPRASERRYF. The CDR3 nucleotides read TGTGCCAGCAGTCCACGCGCAAGCGAGAGACGCTACTTC.

The J gene is TRBJ2-7, the V gene TRBV6-4; 7 bases fit TRBD1. J lost 1 base, V lost 9 bases, and 6 bases had no gene match. The CDR3 is 13 residues long. Germline V gives CDR1 MRHNA, CDR2 SNTAGT. The CDR3 region has the DNA TGTGCCAGGAACAGGGGAGCTTCCTACGAGCAGTACTTC. Translating it yields CARNRGASYEQYF.

This clonotype was seen more than once but under ten times. V is TRBV24-1 and J is TRBJ1-5; perhaps TRBD1 as D (5 bases). The V gene lost 5 bases and the J gene lost 4 bases, with 11 bases spanning the gap. Germline assignment: CDR1 KGHDR and CDR2 SFDVKD. The length of the CDR3 is 14 residues. The CDR3 loop is CATSGQGDNQPQHF. The DNA for the CDR3 is TGTGCCACCAGTGGCCAGGGCGATAATCAGCCCCAGCATTTT.

This chain joins TRBV15 and TRBJ2-3, with TRBD1 matching over 9 bases. V gave up 4 bases and J gave up 0 bases; unmatched junction bases: 2. The length of the CDR3 is 15 residues. From germline, CDR1 is LNHNV and CDR2 YYDKDF (reference sequence). This CDR3 is CATSIGQGSTDTQYF. In DNA form, the CDR3 reads TGTGCCACCAGCATCGGACAGGGGAGCACAGATACGCAGTATTTT.

This chain uses TRBV20-1 with TRBJ1-5; 7 bases are shared with TRBD1. The CDR3 runs 15 residues. CDR1 is DFQATT and CDR2 is SNEGSKA in the germline V gene (reference sequence). J gave up 1 base and V 1 base, and 4 bases lay outside the gene matches. CDR3 DNA: TGCAGTGCTAGAGGGGCAGGGGGGAGCAATCAGCCCCAGCATTTT. This sequence encodes CSARGAGGSNQPQHF.